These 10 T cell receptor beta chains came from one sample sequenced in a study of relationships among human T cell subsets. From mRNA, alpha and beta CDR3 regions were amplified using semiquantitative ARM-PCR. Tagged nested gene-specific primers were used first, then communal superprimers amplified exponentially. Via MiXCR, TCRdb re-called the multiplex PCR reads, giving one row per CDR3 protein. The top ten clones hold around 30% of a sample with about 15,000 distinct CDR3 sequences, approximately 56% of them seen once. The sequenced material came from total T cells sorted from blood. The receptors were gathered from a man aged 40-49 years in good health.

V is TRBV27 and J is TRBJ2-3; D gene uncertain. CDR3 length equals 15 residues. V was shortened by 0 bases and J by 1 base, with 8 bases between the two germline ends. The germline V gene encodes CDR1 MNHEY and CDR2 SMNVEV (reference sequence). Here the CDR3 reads CASSLSVLGTDTQYF. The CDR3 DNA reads TGTGCCAGCAGTTTATCAGTTTTGGGCACAGATACGCAGTATTTT.

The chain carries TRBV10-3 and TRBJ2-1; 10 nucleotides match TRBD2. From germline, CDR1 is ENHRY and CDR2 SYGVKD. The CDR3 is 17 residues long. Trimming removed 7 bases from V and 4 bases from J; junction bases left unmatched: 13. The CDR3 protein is CAIKDSSGGPGYNEQFF. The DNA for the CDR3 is TGTGCCATCAAAGACAGTAGCGGGGGGCCGGGATACAATGAGCAGTTCTTC.

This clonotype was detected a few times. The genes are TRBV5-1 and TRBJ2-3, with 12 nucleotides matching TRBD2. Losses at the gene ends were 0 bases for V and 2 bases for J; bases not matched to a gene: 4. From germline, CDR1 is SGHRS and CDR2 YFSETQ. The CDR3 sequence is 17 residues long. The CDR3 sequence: CASSLGRLAGDTDTQYF. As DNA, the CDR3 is TGCGCCAGCAGCTTGGGGCGACTAGCGGGGGACACAGATACGCAGTATTTT.

CDR3: CASSHAGTGGEQYF. CDR3 DNA: TGCGCCAGCAGTCATGCCGGGACAGGGGGCGAGCAGTACTTC. The V and J genes are TRBV4-1 and TRBJ2-7; 11 bases line up with TRBD1. CDR3 length: 14 residues. Germline-derived CDR1 and CDR2 are MGHRA and YSYEKL. The ends lost 6 bases at V and 6 bases at J; junction bases unmatched: 7.

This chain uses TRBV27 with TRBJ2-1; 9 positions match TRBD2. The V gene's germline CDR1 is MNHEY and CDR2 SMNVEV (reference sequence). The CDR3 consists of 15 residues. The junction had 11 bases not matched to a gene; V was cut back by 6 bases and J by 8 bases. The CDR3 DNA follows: TGTGCCAGCAGCCGTCCCCAAGCGGGAGGCTATGAGCAGTTCTTC. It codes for CASSRPQAGGYEQFF.

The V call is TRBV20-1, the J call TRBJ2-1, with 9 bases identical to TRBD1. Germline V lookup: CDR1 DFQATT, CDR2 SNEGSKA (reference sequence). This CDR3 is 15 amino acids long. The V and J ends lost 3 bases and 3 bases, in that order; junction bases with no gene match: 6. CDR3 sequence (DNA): TGCAGTGCTAGTTACGGGACAGGGAGCTACAATGAGCAGTTCTTC. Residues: CSASYGTGSYNEQFF.

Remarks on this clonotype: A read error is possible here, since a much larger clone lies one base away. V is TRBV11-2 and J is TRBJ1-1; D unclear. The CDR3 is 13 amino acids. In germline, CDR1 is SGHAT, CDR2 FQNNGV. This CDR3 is CASSLSGNTGAFF. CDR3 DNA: TGTGCCAGCAGCTTAAGCGGGAACACTGGAGCTTTCTTT.

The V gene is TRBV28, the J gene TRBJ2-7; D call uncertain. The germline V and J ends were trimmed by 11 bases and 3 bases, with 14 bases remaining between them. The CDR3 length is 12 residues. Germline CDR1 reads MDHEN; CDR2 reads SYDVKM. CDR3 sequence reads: CASVSTNYEQYF. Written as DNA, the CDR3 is TGTGCCTCCGTTTCGACCAACTACGAGCAGTACTTC.

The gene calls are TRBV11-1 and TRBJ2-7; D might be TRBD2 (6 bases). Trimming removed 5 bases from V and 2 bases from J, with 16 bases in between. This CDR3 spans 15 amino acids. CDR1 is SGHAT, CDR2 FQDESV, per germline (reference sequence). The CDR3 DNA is TGTGCCAGCAGCCCTACCGACGGAGGGACCTACGAGCAGTACTTC. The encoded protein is CASSPTDGGTYEQYF.

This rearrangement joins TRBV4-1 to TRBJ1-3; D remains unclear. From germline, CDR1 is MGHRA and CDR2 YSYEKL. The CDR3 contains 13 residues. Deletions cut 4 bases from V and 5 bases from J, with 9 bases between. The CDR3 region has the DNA TGCGCCAGCAGCCTGGAACAGCGAAACACCATATATTTT. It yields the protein CASSLEQRNTIYF.